Below are 17 T cell receptor beta chains sequenced from a single sample in a study of T cell repertoires in ileal Crohn's disease. This sample's time point: proximal margin of the surgical specimen (macroscopically non-inflamed). TCRdb keeps only in-frame clones here, not all; method: immunoSEQ multiplex PCR. Here the sample spans 7,000 or so clones, about 67% being singletons. The sequenced material came from ileal tissue. These TCRs come from an adult with Crohn's disease.

V and J are TRBV7-3 and TRBJ1-1; D remains unclear. The CDR3 spans 13 residues. Germline V gene data show CDR1 as SGHTA and CDR2 as FQGTGA. V dropped 3 bases and J dropped 1 base, with 6 bases sitting between them. In nucleotides, the CDR3 is TGTGCCAGCAGCTTGTCAGCGAACACTGAAGCTTTCTTT. Translated: CASSLSANTEAFF.

CDR3 amino acids: CASSLTETQYF. In DNA form, the CDR3 reads TGTGCCAGCAGTTTAACAGAGACCCAGTACTTC. This chain links TRBV6-1 with TRBJ2-5, with D hard to call. Germline lookup yields CDR1 MNHNS and CDR2 SASEGT. The CDR3 has 11 amino acids. Deletions cut 5 bases from V and 4 bases from J, with 5 bases between.

This chain links TRBV9 with TRBJ2-7, with a tentative D call TRBD1 (7 bases). Germline V lookup: CDR1 SGDLS, CDR2 YYNGEE. V lost 3 bases and J 4 bases, leaving 20 bases between the germline ends. This CDR3 is 16 amino acids long. The CDR3 loop is CASSAAGGSGWYEQYF. In DNA form, the CDR3 reads TGTGCCAGCAGCGCCGCAGGGGGGTCGGGTTGGTACGAGCAGTACTTC.

This chain uses TRBV5-6 with TRBJ2-7; D gene uncertain. This CDR3 has 13 amino acids. V lost 4 bases and J lost 1, with 9 bases in between. Germline CDR1 is SGHDT and CDR2 is YYEEEE. The CDR3 coding sequence is TGTGCCAGCAGCGGAGTCGGATCCTACGAGCAGTACTTC. It is translated as CASSGVGSYEQYF.

This chain connects TRBV28 to TRBJ1-2; 7 bases fit TRBD1. The CDR3 is made up of 15 amino acids. Trimming removed 6 bases from V and 1 base from J; junction bases left unmatched: 8. CDR1 is MDHEN, CDR2 SYDVKM, per germline. Here the CDR3 DNA reads TGTGCCAGCAGCCCTGGAGGGGGCCGTAACTATGGCTACACCTTC. Translation gives CASSPGGGRNYGYTF.

The chain is built from TRBV28 and TRBJ2-7; TRBD2 agrees at 13 bases. With V trimmed by 7 bases and J by 4 bases, 10 bases remained unmatched. This CDR3 region has 16 residues. CDR1 is MDHEN and CDR2 is SYDVKM in the germline V gene. This chain's CDR3 is CASNQPTSGRVYEQYF. The CDR3 DNA reads TGTGCCAGCAACCAACCTACTAGCGGGAGGGTGTACGAGCAGTACTTC. Full variable domain (rest looked up from reference TRBV28 and TRBJ2-7): DVKVTQSSRYLVKRTGEKVFLECVQDMDHENMFWYRQDPGLGLRLIYFSYDVKMKEKGDIPEGYSVSREKKERFSLILESASTNQTSMYLCASNQPTSGRVYEQYFGPGTRLTVT.

The chain combines TRBV27 with TRBJ1-1, with D perhaps matching TRBD1 (5 bases). This CDR3 region has 14 residues. Deletions cut 4 bases from V and 2 bases from J, with 11 bases between. Germline V gene data show CDR1 as MNHEY and CDR2 as SMNVEV (reference sequence). The CDR3 region has the DNA TGTGCCAGCAGTTCAGGGCTCGATAACACTGAAGCTTTCTTT. It translates to CASSSGLDNTEAFF.

This clone was seen only once. This chain joins TRBV6-1 and TRBJ1-4; D is perhaps TRBD1 (6 bases). Trimming stripped 3 bases from V and 2 bases from J, with 13 bases between. The CDR3 contains 16 residues. Germline V lookup: CDR1 MNHNS, CDR2 SASEGT. The chain's CDR3 is CASSERGAGTNEKLFF. The DNA of the CDR3 is TGTGCCAGCAGTGAGAGGGGGGCCGGGACTAATGAAAAACTGTTTTTT.

Judged by abundance, this clone is large (0.1 to 1%). The rearrangement joins TRBV7-6 to TRBJ2-7; D is perhaps TRBD1 (6 bases). The CDR3 contains 15 residues. With 5 bases removed from V and 7 bases from J, the gap between germline ends came to 21 bases. Germline assignment: CDR1 SGHVS and CDR2 FNYEAQ. The CDR3 spells CASSPSTGTKEEQYF. Here the CDR3 DNA reads TGTGCCAGCAGCCCTAGCACCGGGACAAAAGAAGAGCAGTACTTC.

The V gene is TRBV5-1, the J gene TRBJ1-4; perhaps TRBD1 as D (5 bases). The CDR3 totals 16 residues. Trimming cost V 3 bases and J 0 bases, with 12 bases left between them. Per the germline V gene, CDR1 is SGHRS and CDR2 is YFSETQ. The CDR3 sequence is CASSWGSQSTNEKLFF. CDR3 nucleotide sequence: TGCGCCAGCAGCTGGGGGAGCCAGTCAACTAATGAAAAACTGTTTTTT.

A few counts support this clone. The genes are TRBV5-4 and TRBJ2-7; TRBD2 matches at 7 bases. This CDR3 has 14 residues. Per the germline V gene, CDR1 is SGHNT and CDR2 is YYREEE (reference sequence). The V segment lost 1 base and the J segment 0 bases; nucleotides outside the gene matches: 1. The CDR3 nucleotides read TGTGCCAGCAGCTTGCAGCGGGGCTCCTACGAGCAGTACTTC. It yields the protein CASSLQRGSYEQYF.

By share of the sample, this clone is large. The chain is built from TRBV6-5 and TRBJ2-7; weak D call: TRBD2 (6 bases). Germline V gene sequence: CDR1 MNHEY, CDR2 SVGAGI. The CDR3 spans 13 residues. V gave up 10 bases and J gave up 0 bases, with 13 bases separating them. The CDR3 nucleotides are TGTGCCACGGTGGAGGGGAGCTCCTACGAGCAGTACTTC. Protein product: CATVEGSSYEQYF.

This clone turned up a few times. The chain couples TRBV7-3 to TRBJ1-2, with D possibly TRBD1 on 6 matching bases. The V end was cut by 5 bases, the J end by 6 bases, with 16 bases between. Germline V gene lookup returns CDR1 SGHTA and CDR2 FQGTGA. The CDR3 is 14 amino acids. Here the CDR3 reads CASSTGRSGDGYTF. The CDR3 DNA is TGTGCCAGCAGCACAGGGAGATCGGGCGATGGCTACACCTTC.

This chain links TRBV7-9 with TRBJ2-7; D is uncertain. CDR3 length: 13 residues. V was trimmed by 5 bases and J by 2 bases, leaving 10 bases between them. Germline loops: CDR1 SEHNR, CDR2 FQNEAQ (reference sequence). As DNA, the CDR3 is TGTGCCAGCAGCCAGACTGCTACCTACGAGCAGTACTTC. The encoded protein is CASSQTATYEQYF. The full variable domain, its missing parts supplied by reference TRBV7-9 and TRBJ2-7, is DTGVSQNPRHKITKRGQNVTFRCDPISEHNRLYWYRQTLGQGPEFLTYFQNEAQLEKSRLLSDRFSAERPKGSFSTLEIQRTEQGDSAMYLCASSQTATYEQYFGPGTRLTVT.

This clone has just a few counts. The rearrangement links TRBV6-5 to TRBJ1-2, with a tentative D call TRBD1 (6 bases). V lost 4 bases and J 6 bases, leaving 9 bases between the germline ends. The CDR3 has 12 residues. Germline V CDR1 and CDR2: MNHEY, SVGAGI. The CDR3 protein is CASSSQGNGYTF. CDR3 nucleotide sequence: TGTGCCAGCAGTTCCCAGGGGAATGGCTACACCTTC.

The CDR3 reads CASSLGDNYSSYEQYF. CDR3 nucleotide sequence: TGCGCCAGCAGCCTGGGGGACAACTACAGCTCCTACGAGCAGTACTTC. The V gene is TRBV5-1, the J gene TRBJ2-7; D may be TRBD1 (6 bases). The CDR3 has 16 amino acids. Germline V CDR1 and CDR2: SGHRS, YFSETQ. V lost 4 bases and J 0 bases, leaving 17 bases between the germline ends.

The CDR3 coding sequence is TGCAGCGTTGAAGATCCCCGGAATCCAGCCCTGATCACTGAAGCTTTCTTT. It specifies CSVEDPRNPALITEAFF. V gene TRBV29-1 combines with J gene TRBJ1-1, with unresolved D. V lost 0 bases and J lost 4, with 21 bases in between. The CDR3 has 17 amino acids. Germline CDR1 SQVTM, CDR2 ANQGSEA.